These 15 T cell receptor beta chains share one sample of origin, sequenced in a study of shared clonotypes between healthy human individuals. This table comes from immunoSEQ multiplex PCR, and its TCRdb copy is limited to in-frame clones, with some not included. The sample lists about 1 million clones; around 74% were seen once. Sequencing was done on a sample of memory CD4+ T cells sorted from blood. Subset noted: CD45RA-negative fraction. The receptor set was obtained from a man younger than 30 in good health.

Notes on this clone: This may arise from a read error, as a much more abundant clone is one base away. Other DNA sequences of this sample code for an identical CDR3. This rearrangement joins TRBV7-8 to TRBJ2-7, with 7 bases identical to TRBD1. CDR1 and CDR2 (germline): SGHVS, FQNEAQ. J was trimmed by 3 bases and V by 1 base; bases with no gene match: 3. CDR3 length equals 14 residues. The CDR3: CASSLGTGFYEQYF. The DNA for the CDR3 is TGTGCCAGCAGCTTAGGGACAGGATTCTACGAGCAGTACTTC.

This sequence joins TRBV7-9 and TRBJ2-3, with D perhaps matching TRBD1 or TRBD2 (5 bases each). The CDR3 is 12 residues long. Germline V lookup: CDR1 SEHNR, CDR2 FQNEAQ (reference sequence). The DNA of the CDR3 is TGTGCTCCTTGGGGGTTGTCGGATACGCAGTATTTT. Translated, it gives CAPWGLSDTQYF. Looking up the rest from reference TRBV7-9 and TRBJ2-3 gives the full variable domain: DTGVSQNPRHKITKRGQNVTFRCDPISEHNRLYWYRQTLGQGPEFLTYFQNEAQLEKSRLLSDRFSAERPKGSFSTLEIQRTEQGDSAMYLCAPWGLSDTQYFGPGTRLTVL.

This clone turned up a few times. The chain recombines TRBV28 with TRBJ2-7, with TRBD2 matching 8 bases. After removal of 3 bases from V and 0 bases from J, the junction contained 7 bases not matched to a gene. Germline CDR1 is MDHEN and CDR2 is SYDVKM. This CDR3 has 16 residues. CDR3 in DNA: TGTGCCAGCAGTTTTGGACAGCGGGGGAGCTCCTACGAGCAGTACTTC. Residues: CASSFGQRGSSYEQYF.

In its sample, this clone was seen a few times. Written as DNA, the CDR3 is TGTGCCAGCAGTGAAGGGGGGGGTCCGAGCAATCAGCCCCAGCATTTT. Protein product: CASSEGGGPSNQPQHF. The rearrangement joins TRBV2 to TRBJ1-5; D perhaps matches TRBD1 (5 bases). Germline CDR1 reads SNHLY; CDR2 reads FYNNEI. The germline V and J ends were trimmed by 1 base and 1 base, with 11 bases remaining between them. The CDR3 has 16 residues.

The J gene is TRBJ2-7, the V gene TRBV7-8; D call uncertain. Trimming took off 3 bases at V and 0 bases at J, with 3 bases between the two ends. The CDR3 is 12 amino acids. From germline, CDR1 is SGHVS and CDR2 FQNEAQ. The CDR3 bases are TGTGCCAGCAGCTTTGACTCCTACGAGCAGTACTTC. Protein: CASSFDSYEQYF. Full variable domain (remainder filled in from reference TRBV7-8 and TRBJ2-7): GAGVSQSPRYKVAKRGQDVALRCDPISGHVSLFWYQQALGQGPEFLTYFQNEAQLDKSGLPSDRFFAERPEGSVSTLKIQRTQQEDSAVYLCASSFDSYEQYFGPGTRLTVT.

The rearrangement uses TRBV7-2 and TRBJ2-3; TRBD2 agrees at 11 bases. CDR1 is SGHTA, CDR2 FQGNSA, per germline. Trimming cost V 5 bases and J 2 bases; bases outside gene matches: 6. This CDR3 comprises 16 residues. The CDR3 reads CASSLLAGGDTDTQYF. The CDR3 region has the DNA TGTGCCAGCAGCCTTCTAGCGGGGGGCGACACAGATACGCAGTATTTT.

In DNA, the CDR3 is TGCGCCAGCAGCAATACGGGGGACACTGAAGCTTTCTTT. Translation gives CASSNTGDTEAFF. The genes are TRBV5-1 and TRBJ1-1, with a possible D match to TRBD1 (5 bases). The CDR3 contains 13 residues. Trimming removed 4 bases from V and 3 bases from J, with 10 bases in between. The V gene's germline CDR1 is SGHRS and CDR2 YFSETQ.

This clone showed up just a few times. The chain carries TRBV6-1 and TRBJ1-1; 10 bases are a match to TRBD1. The CDR3 consists of 15 residues. CDR1 MNHNS and CDR2 SASEGT come from the germline V gene. V shed 6 bases and J 4 bases; nucleotides not matched to a gene: 8. CDR3 residues: CASRISGTGATEAFF. Here the CDR3 DNA reads TGTGCCAGCAGGATTTCCGGGACAGGGGCCACTGAAGCTTTCTTT.

The chain joins TRBV5-6 to TRBJ2-7, with a weak D call TRBD2 (5 bases). Germline values: CDR1 SGHDT, CDR2 YYEEEE. The CDR3 extends over 14 amino acids. V shed 0 bases and J shed 4 bases, with 11 bases lying between them. The CDR3: CASSLGGLSYEQYF. In DNA, the CDR3 is TGTGCCAGCAGCTTGGGAGGGTTATCTTACGAGCAGTACTTC.

This chain joins TRBV29-1 and TRBJ2-5, with D maybe TRBD1 (6 bases). V was trimmed by 4 bases and J by 4 bases, leaving 13 bases between them. CDR1 SQVTM and CDR2 ANQGSEA come from the germline V gene. The length of the CDR3 is 13 residues. CDR3 nucleotides: TGCAGCGTTGGAAGGGGCAGGGGAGAGACCCAGTACTTC. It codes for CSVGRGRGETQYF. Full variable domain (outside the CDR3, taken from reference TRBV29-1 and TRBJ2-5): SAVISQKPSRDICQRGTSLTIQCQVDSQVTMMFWYRQQPGQSLTLIATANQGSEATYESGFVIDKFPISRPNLTFSTLTVSNMSPEDSSIYLCSVGRGRGETQYFGPGTRLLVL.

The J gene is TRBJ1-3, the V gene TRBV7-2; 8 bases agree with TRBD1. The CDR3 loop spans 15 amino acids. Trimming cost V 2 bases and J 3 bases; bases outside gene matches: 3. The V gene's germline CDR1 is SGHTA and CDR2 FQGNSA. The CDR3 loop reads CASSLNRGIGNTIYF. In DNA form, the CDR3 reads TGTGCCAGCAGCTTAAACAGGGGGATTGGAAACACCATATATTTT.

The V call is TRBV9, the J call TRBJ2-3, with 10 nucleotides matching TRBD2. CDR3 size: 17 residues. Trimming removed 0 bases from V and 4 bases from J; junction bases left unmatched: 8. Germline assignment: CDR1 SGDLS and CDR2 YYNGEE. In nucleotides, the CDR3 is TGTGCCAGCAGCGTAGATGGAGCGGGAGGGTGGGCAGATACGCAGTATTTT. Translating it yields CASSVDGAGGWADTQYF.

Only a few counts were recorded for this clone. V usage is TRBV2 and J usage is TRBJ2-3, with D possibly matching TRBD1 (6 bases). V lost 6 bases to trimming and J lost 1 base, with 14 bases between them. Per the germline V gene, CDR1 is SNHLY and CDR2 is FYNNEI. There are 15 residues in the CDR3. In DNA, the CDR3 is TGTGCCAGCAGACCAAACAGGGTGGGCACAGATACGCAGTATTTT. Its protein is CASRPNRVGTDTQYF.

The table lists this clone with a count of one. The chain's CDR3 is CSVEQLGEKLFF. The CDR3 DNA follows: TGCAGCGTTGAACAGCTCGGGGAAAAACTGTTTTTT. The J gene is TRBJ1-4, the V gene TRBV29-1; no reliable D call. This CDR3 spans 12 amino acids. Germline V gives CDR1 SQVTM, CDR2 ANQGSEA. V was clipped by 2 bases and J by 8 bases, with 9 bases between them.

This chain links TRBV27 with TRBJ2-7, with D possibly matching TRBD1 (6 bases). V gave up 3 bases and J gave up 5 bases, with 17 bases separating them. Germline values: CDR1 MNHEY, CDR2 SMNVEV (reference sequence). The CDR3 has 15 amino acids. The CDR3 DNA follows: TGTGCCAGCAGTTTGGGCTCCAGGGGTAAAGACGAGCAGTACTTC. This gives the protein CASSLGSRGKDEQYF.